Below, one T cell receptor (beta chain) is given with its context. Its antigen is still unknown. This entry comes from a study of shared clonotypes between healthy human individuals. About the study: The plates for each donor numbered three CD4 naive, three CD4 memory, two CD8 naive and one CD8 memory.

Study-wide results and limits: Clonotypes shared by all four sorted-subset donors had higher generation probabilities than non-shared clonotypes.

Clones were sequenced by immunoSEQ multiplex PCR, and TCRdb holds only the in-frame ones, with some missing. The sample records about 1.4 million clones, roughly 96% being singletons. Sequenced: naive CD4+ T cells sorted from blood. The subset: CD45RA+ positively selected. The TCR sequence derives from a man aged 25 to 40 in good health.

The CDR3 region has the DNA TGTGCCAGCAGCTTAAGGGCCACGGTGGTTCCCGGGGAGCTGTTTTTT. Translation gives CASSLRATVVPGELFF. This sequence joins TRBV7-9 and TRBJ2-2; D not resolved. This CDR3 comprises 16 residues. The V end lost 2 bases, the J end lost 6 bases, and 16 bases lay between the germline ends. Germline V lookup: CDR1 SEHNR, CDR2 FQNEAQ (reference sequence).